This paragraph covers one TCR beta chain sequence. Its antigen is still unknown. No base-level quality is on record; no much larger clone is a single base apart. At diagnosis, tumor, uninvolved tumor-adjacent lung and peripheral blood were collected and then preserved as a mix of FFPE and fresh-frozen material. For TCR repertoire profiling, blood samples were analyzed in the form of peripheral blood mononuclear cells. CDR1 and CDR2 were assigned from the germline V gene (reference sequence) as LNHDA and SQIVND. For this chain, trimming is 4 bases at the V end and 2 bases at the J end, and the number of junction bases without a gene match is 4. From cysteine to phenylalanine, the CDR3 is 14 amino acids long. Only the CDR3 DNA is retained, 42 bases long and in frame from the first base. The entry originates in a study of T cells in localized non-small cell lung cancer (dated by TCRdb to 2019 to 2021). Background on the whole study: T cell repertoires of 236 early-stage NSCLC patients were analyzed, with tumors being compared against uninvolved tumor-adjacent lungs. The cohort was made up of hundreds of treatment-naive NSCLC patients whose localized lung tumors had been resected. The mean age of the NSCLC patients was roughly 63 years, with 130 or so men and 95 to 110 women. Overall results and qualifications from the work: The highest T cell clonality was observed in uninvolved tumor-adjacent lung, where clonality exceeded that of tumor, suggesting that antigenic responses were more focused in uninvolved tumor-adjacent lung. Higher blood T cell density associated with longer overall survival, while higher adjacent-lung clonality associated with shorter survival. Because the study design was exploratory, TCR variables were selected using unadjusted p-values without false-discovery rate correction. Multi-region tumor sequencing was not performed, so intratumor heterogeneity could not be excluded. A median of roughly 60 of the top 100 tumor clones were detected in paired uninvolved adjacent lung, and 28 of these tumor clones were also found among the top 100 clones of the paired uninvolved adjacent lung.

The immunoSEQ Assay was used to sequence TCR beta CDR3 regions from DNA. From the authors' description of their analysis: T cell density was computed as TCR beta template counts normalized to usable DNA estimated by amplifying housekeeping genes. Richness was estimated using the preseqR package, with extrapolation to 400,000 templates for PBMC samples and to 120,000 templates for tissue samples. Clonality was defined as one minus Pielou's evenness. To identify tissue-enriched TCRs, differential abundance testing was run on productive amino-acid clonotypes with a minimum total count of 5 and an alpha of 0.1. The Jaccard Index and the Morisita Overlap Index were used to quantify repertoire overlap between compartments. TCR beta CDR3s were clustered by GLIPH together with public tetramer-defined viral CDR3s, and at least three viral sequences plus V-gene enrichment were required for viral motifs. TCRdb carries this immuneACCESS record with in-frame sequences only. Its versions omit some clonotypes, under half of them owing to an unresolved V gene in the studies checked, with the rest unexplained. From that table come the V and J calls and clone size; the DNA was used to work out D and trimming. For this sample there are 45,000 to 60,000 clones; over 60% appear just once. The ten largest account for around 4.5% of the sample.

The clonotype comes from a woman aged 40-70 years with stage II lung adenocarcinoma. The sequencing here drew on PBMCs, taken before any cancer treatment. In this chain, TRBV19 is recombined with TRBJ2-7, and 8 junction bases match TRBD1. The CDR3 corresponds to CASSRQGKAYEQYF. The DNA is as follows: TGTGCCAGTAGTAGACAGGGGAAAGCCTACGAGCAGTACTTC.